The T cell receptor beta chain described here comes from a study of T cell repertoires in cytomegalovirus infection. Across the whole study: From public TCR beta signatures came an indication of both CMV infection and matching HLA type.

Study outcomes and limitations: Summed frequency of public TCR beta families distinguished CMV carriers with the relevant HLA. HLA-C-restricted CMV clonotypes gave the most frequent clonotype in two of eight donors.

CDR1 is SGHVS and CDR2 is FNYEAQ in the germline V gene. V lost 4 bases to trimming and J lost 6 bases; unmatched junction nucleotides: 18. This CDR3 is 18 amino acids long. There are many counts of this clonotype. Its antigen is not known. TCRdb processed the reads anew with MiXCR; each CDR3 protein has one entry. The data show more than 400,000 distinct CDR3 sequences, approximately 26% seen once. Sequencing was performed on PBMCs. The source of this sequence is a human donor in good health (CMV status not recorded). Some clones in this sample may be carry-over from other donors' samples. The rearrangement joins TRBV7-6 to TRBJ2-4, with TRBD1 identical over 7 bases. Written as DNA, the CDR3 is TGTGCCAGCAGCTCGGGACAGAAGAGCGTGGTGGGCGTAAACATTCAGTACTTC. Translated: CASSSGQKSVVGVNIQYF. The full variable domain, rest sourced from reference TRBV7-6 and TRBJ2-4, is GAGVSQSPRYKVTKRGQDVALRCDPISGHVSLYWYRQALGQGPEFLTYFNYEAQQDKSGLPNDRFSAERPEGSISTLTIQRTEQRDSAMYRCASSSGQKSVVGVNIQYFGAGTRLSVL.